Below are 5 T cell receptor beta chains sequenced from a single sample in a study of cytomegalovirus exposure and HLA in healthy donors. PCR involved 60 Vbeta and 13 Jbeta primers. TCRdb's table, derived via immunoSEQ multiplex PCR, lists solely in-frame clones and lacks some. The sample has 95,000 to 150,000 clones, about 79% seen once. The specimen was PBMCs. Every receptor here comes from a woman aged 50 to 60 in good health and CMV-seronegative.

The CDR3 loop is CASSVSNYGYTF. CDR3 sequence (DNA): TGTGCCAGCAGTGTCTCCAACTATGGCTACACCTTC. V and J are TRBV2 and TRBJ1-2; D remains ambiguous. This CDR3 region has 12 residues. Per germline, CDR1 SNHLY and CDR2 FYNNEI. V lost 4 bases, J lost 2 bases, and 5 bases lay in between.

The CDR3 nucleotides are TGTGCCGCATCGGGACTAGCGGACTCCTACAATGAGCAGTTCTTC. It yields the protein CAASGLADSYNEQFF. This chain joins TRBV11-2 and TRBJ2-1; 11 nucleotides line up with TRBD2. The CDR3 sequence is 15 residues long. The junction had 6 bases not matched to a gene; V was cut back by 11 bases and J by 0 bases. Germline-derived CDR1 and CDR2 are SGHAT and FQNNGV. The whole variable domain, filled in from reference TRBV11-2 and TRBJ2-1, reads EAGVAQSPRYKIIEKRQSVAFWCNPISGHATLYWYQQILGQGPKLLIQFQNNGVVDDSQLPKDRFSAERLKGVDSTLKIQPAKLEDSAVYLCAASGLADSYNEQFFGPGTRLTVL.

CDR3 amino acids: CASSPGPGGGVADTQYF. CDR3 bases: TGTGCCAGCAGCCCGGGCCCGGGGGGAGGCGTTGCAGATACGCAGTATTTT. V gene TRBV4-2 combines with J gene TRBJ2-3; 7 nucleotides agree with TRBD2. Trimming cost V 4 bases and J 4 bases; bases outside gene matches: 14. This CDR3 comprises 17 residues. In germline, CDR1 is LGHNA, CDR2 YNFKEQ.

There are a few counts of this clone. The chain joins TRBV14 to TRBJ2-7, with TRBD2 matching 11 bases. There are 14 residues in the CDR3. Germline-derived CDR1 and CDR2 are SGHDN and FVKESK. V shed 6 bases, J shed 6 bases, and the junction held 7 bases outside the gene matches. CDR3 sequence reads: CASSHSGRAREQYF. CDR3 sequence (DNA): TGTGCCAGCAGTCATAGCGGGAGGGCCCGCGAGCAGTACTTC.

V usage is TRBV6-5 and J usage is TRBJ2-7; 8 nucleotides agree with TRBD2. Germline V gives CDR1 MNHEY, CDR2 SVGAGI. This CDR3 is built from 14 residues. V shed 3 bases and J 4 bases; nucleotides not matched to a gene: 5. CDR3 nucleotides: TGTGCCAGCAGTTATACGGGAGGGAGATACGAGCAGTACTTC. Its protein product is CASSYTGGRYEQYF.